The rows below give T cell receptor beta chains drawn from one sample of a study of early T cells in non-severe SARS-CoV-2 infection. MiXCR was run by TCRdb on the 5' RACE reads, yielding one entry per CDR3 protein. The sample yields around 70,000 distinct CDR3 sequences, approximately 10% seen once. Input material: whole blood. Source of these receptors: an adult who was a healthcare worker with PCR-confirmed SARS-CoV-2 infection or an uninfected control (not recorded which). CDR3s include the opening cysteine and the closing phenylalanine or tryptophan.

v_gene: TRBV2
j_gene: TRBJ1-1
CDR3aa: CASNDGPYTEAFF

v_gene: TRBV7-3
j_gene: TRBJ1-6
CDR3aa: CASSSGTAAGPLHF

v_gene: TRBV6-2/TRBV6-3
j_gene: TRBJ2-1
CDR3aa: CASSHRRTQGVYNEQFF

v_gene: TRBV20-1
j_gene: TRBJ2-1
CDR3aa: CSESGGRWNEQFF

v_gene: TRBV13
j_gene: TRBJ2-7
CDR3aa: CASTMTSGSGEQYF

v_gene: TRBV6-5
j_gene: TRBJ2-3
CDR3aa: CASRTDFGTDTQYF

v_gene: TRBV7-6
j_gene: TRBJ2-2
CDR3aa: CASSPGAGGRTGELFF

v_gene: TRBV20-1
j_gene: TRBJ2-2
CDR3aa: CGAREGGEVNRELFF

v_gene: TRBV29-1
j_gene: TRBJ2-7
CDR3aa: CSVPGKQGGYEQYF

v_gene: TRBV6-6
j_gene: TRBJ2-3
CDR3aa: CASSYPRTSGTDTQYF

v_gene: TRBV12-3/TRBV12-4
j_gene: TRBJ1-5
CDR3aa: CASSWQSYSNQPQHF